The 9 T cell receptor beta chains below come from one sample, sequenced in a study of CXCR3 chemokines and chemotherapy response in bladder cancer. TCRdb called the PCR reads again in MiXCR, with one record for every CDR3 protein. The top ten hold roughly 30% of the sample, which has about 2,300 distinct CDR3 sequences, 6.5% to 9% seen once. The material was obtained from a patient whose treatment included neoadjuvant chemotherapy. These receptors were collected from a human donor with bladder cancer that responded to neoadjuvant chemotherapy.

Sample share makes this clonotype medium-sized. As DNA, the CDR3 is TGTGCCAGCAGCTTTAAGGGGCAGCTTATGAACACTGAAGCTTTCTTT. Its translation: CASSFKGQLMNTEAFF. V and J are TRBV13 and TRBJ1-1; a possible D gene is TRBD1 (5 bases). V gave up 3 bases and J gave up 0 bases, with 14 bases separating them. There are 16 residues in the CDR3. The germline gives CDR1 PRHDT, CDR2 FYEKMQ (reference sequence).

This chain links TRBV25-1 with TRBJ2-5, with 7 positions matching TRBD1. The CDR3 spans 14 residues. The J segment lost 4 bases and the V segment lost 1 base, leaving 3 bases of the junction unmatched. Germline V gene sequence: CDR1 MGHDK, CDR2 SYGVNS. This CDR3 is CASSELGGAETQYF. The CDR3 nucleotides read TGTGCCAGCAGTGAATTAGGGGGCGCAGAGACCCAGTACTTC.

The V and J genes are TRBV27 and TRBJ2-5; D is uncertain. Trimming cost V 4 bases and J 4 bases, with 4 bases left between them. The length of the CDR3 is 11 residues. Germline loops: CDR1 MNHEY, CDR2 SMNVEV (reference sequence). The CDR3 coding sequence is TGTGCCAGCAGTTCCGGAGAGACCCAGTACTTC. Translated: CASSSGETQYF.

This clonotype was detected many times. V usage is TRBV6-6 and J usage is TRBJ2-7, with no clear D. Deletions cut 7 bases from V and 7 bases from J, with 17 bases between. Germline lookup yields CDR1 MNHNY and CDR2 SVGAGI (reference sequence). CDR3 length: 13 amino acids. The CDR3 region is CASTYLQDQEQYF. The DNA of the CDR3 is TGTGCCAGCACCTACTTGCAGGATCAAGAGCAGTACTTC.

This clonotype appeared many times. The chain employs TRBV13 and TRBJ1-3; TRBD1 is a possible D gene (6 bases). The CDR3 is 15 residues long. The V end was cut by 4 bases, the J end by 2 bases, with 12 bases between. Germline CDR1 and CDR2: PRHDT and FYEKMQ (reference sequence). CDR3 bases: TGTGCCAGCAGCTCAACAGGGATTACTGGAAACACCATATATTTT. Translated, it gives CASSSTGITGNTIYF.

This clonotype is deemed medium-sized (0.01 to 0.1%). CDR3 nucleotide sequence: TGTGCCAGCAGTTACCCGACAGGCTTGAACACTGAAGCTTTCTTT. Its translation is CASSYPTGLNTEAFF. The chain couples TRBV6-6 to TRBJ1-1; tentatively, D is TRBD1 (6 bases). CDR1 and CDR2 (germline): MNHNY, SVGAGI (reference sequence). Trimming pared 2 bases from V and 0 bases from J, leaving 10 bases between. The CDR3 runs to 15 residues.

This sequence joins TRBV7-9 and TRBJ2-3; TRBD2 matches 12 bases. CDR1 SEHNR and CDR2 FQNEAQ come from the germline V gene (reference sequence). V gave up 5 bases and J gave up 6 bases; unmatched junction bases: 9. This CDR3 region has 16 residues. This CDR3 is CASSPPGLAGKDTQYF. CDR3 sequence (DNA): TGTGCCAGCAGCCCCCCCGGACTAGCGGGGAAGGATACGCAGTATTTT.

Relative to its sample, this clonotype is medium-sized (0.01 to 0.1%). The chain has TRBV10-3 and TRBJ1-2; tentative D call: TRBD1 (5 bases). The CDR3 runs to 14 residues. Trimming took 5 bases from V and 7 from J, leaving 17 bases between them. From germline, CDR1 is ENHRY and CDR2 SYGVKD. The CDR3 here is CAISTTGGLGGYTF. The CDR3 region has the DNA TGTGCCATCAGTACCACGGGGGGGTTAGGTGGCTACACCTTC.

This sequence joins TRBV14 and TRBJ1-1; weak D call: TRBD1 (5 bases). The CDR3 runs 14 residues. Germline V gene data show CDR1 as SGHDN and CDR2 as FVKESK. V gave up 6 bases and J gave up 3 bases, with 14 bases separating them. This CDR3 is CASSTKPGYTEAFF. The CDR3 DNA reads TGTGCCAGCAGTACAAAGCCAGGGTACACTGAAGCTTTCTTT.